The clone carrying this T cell receptor beta chain was counted ten times or more. As yet, its antigen is unknown. In germline, CDR1 is SQVTM, CDR2 ANQGSEA. The CDR3 runs 15 residues. Trimming removed 3 bases at V and 2 bases at J, with 14 bases between. The data originate from a study of shared clonotypes between healthy human individuals. Assay: immunoSEQ multiplex PCR; the TCRdb copy retains only in-frame clones and omits some. Of roughly 220,000 clones detected, about 65% appear once; the ten largest clones hold 11%. Study observations and caveats: Generally, naive subsets came out with larger estimated richness than memory subsets.

The clonotype comes from a man aged 30 to 45 in good health. This chain joins TRBV29-1 and TRBJ2-1, with a tentative D call TRBD2 (5 bases). Source material: memory CD4+ T cells sorted from blood. Subset given: CD45RA-negative fraction. The CDR3 spells CSVDSGVDAYNEQFF. CDR3 coding DNA: TGCAGCGTTGATTCCGGGGTGGACGCCTACAATGAGCAGTTCTTC.